These T cell receptor beta chains were read from a single sample in a study of early T cells in non-severe SARS-CoV-2 infection. One entry per CDR3 protein, called by TCRdb with MiXCR from the 5' RACE reads. The sample carries tens of thousands of distinct CDR3 sequences, around 6.5% recorded once. The sequences come from whole blood, collected at baseline. The receptor source for this set is an adult who was a healthcare worker with PCR-confirmed SARS-CoV-2 infection or an uninfected control (not recorded which). Both conserved end residues are part of each CDR3. Fields, in order: CDR3 length, clone size, J gene, D gene, V gene, CDR3 protein, CDR3 DNA. The D gene is left open where the match is weak. The size field is filled for only some rows; it gives once, few, many or a size class.

15	many	TRBJ2-7	-	TRBV6-6	CASSPGQSGSYEQYF	TGTGCCAGCAGCCCGGGTCAGTCCGGGTCCTACGAGCAGTACTTC
15	few	TRBJ2-5	TRBD1	TRBV2	CASSLQGAEGETQYF	TGTGCCAGCAGCTTACAGGGGGCTGAGGGTGAGACCCAGTACTTC
14	few	TRBJ2-1	-	TRBV24-1	CATSGRGRYNEQFF	TGTGCCACCAGTGGTCGGGGGCGTTACAATGAGCAGTTCTTC
16	many	TRBJ1-2	-	TRBV7-7	CASSLPVKGANYGYTF	TGTGCTAGCAGCTTACCGGTTAAGGGCGCTAACTATGGCTACACCTTC
15	-	TRBJ2-3	TRBD2	TRBV10-2	CASSPGLAVTDTQYF	TGCGCCAGCAGCCCGGGACTAGCGGTCACAGATACGCAGTATTTT
11	many	TRBJ2-3	-	TRBV10-1	CASSAGDTQYF	TGCGCCAGCAGTGCGGGAGATACGCAGTATTTT
13	many	TRBJ2-5	-	TRBV28	CASSLLQGETQYF	TGTGCCAGCAGTTTATTACAGGGTGAGACCCAGTACTTC
12	few	TRBJ2-2	-	TRBV28	CASRSPPGELFF	TGTGCCAGCAGATCTCCGCCCGGGGAGCTGTTTTTT
14	-	TRBJ2-5	TRBD1	TRBV11-2	CASSRSGTEETQYF	TGTGCCAGCAGCCGCTCCGGGACAGAAGAGACCCAGTACTTC
14	many	TRBJ2-5	-	TRBV7-8	CASSSDYNQETQYF	TGTGCCAGCAGCTCTGACTATAACCAAGAGACCCAGTACTTC
14	-	TRBJ1-1	-	TRBV9	CASSVVPGAAEAFF	TGTGCCAGCAGCGTAGTCCCGGGGGCGGCGGAAGCTTTCTTT
13	-	TRBJ2-3	-	TRBV5-1	CASRTDLTDTQYF	TGCGCCAGCAGGACGGACCTCACAGATACGCAGTATTTT
16	few	TRBJ2-1	TRBD2	TRBV13	CASSPLLAGDYNEQFF	TGTGCCAGCAGCCCCCTGCTAGCGGGAGACTACAATGAGCAGTTCTTC
15	many	TRBJ2-2	TRBD1	TRBV12-3/TRBV12-4	CASIRRQGNTGELFF	TGTGCCAGCATAAGGAGACAGGGGAACACCGGGGAGCTGTTTTTT
12	many	TRBJ2-7	-	TRBV7-9	CASSPSVYEQYF	TGTGCCAGCAGCCCGAGCGTCTACGAGCAGTACTTC
15	many	TRBJ1-4	TRBD1	TRBV9	CASSVGGGNNEKLFF	TGTGCCAGCAGCGTAGGAGGGGGCAATAATGAAAAACTGTTTTTT
15	many	TRBJ2-7	-	TRBV20-1	CSARDQRVTSYEQYF	TGCAGTGCTAGAGATCAGCGGGTGACCTCCTACGAGCAGTACTTC
15	-	TRBJ2-1	-	TRBV27	CASSLAVPLNNEQFF	TGTGCCAGCAGTTTAGCGGTACCTCTTAACAATGAGCAGTTCTTC
14	many	TRBJ1-6	-	TRBV6-5	CASRASSYNSPLHF	TGTGCCAGCAGAGCGAGCTCCTATAATTCACCCCTCCACTTT
17	few	TRBJ1-5	-	TRBV28	CASSFLPRMNSNQPQHF	TGTGCCAGCAGTTTTCTCCCCCGAATGAATAGCAATCAGCCCCAGCATTTT
14	few	TRBJ1-1	-	TRBV30	CAWSVPIDRKEAFF	TGTGCCTGGAGTGTCCCGATAGACAGGAAAGAAGCTTTCTTT
14	many	TRBJ2-1	-	TRBV7-9	CASTPVSSYNEQFF	TGTGCCAGCACTCCCGTCAGCTCCTACAATGAGCAGTTCTTC
13	-	TRBJ2-3	-	TRBV20-1	CSATDWKTDTQYF	TGCAGTGCTACCGACTGGAAAACAGATACGCAGTATTTT
13	once	TRBJ1-1	-	TRBV30	CAWSVLVNTEAFF	TGTGCCTGGAGTGTCCTGGTGAACACTGAAGCTTTCTTT
15	many	TRBJ2-4	-	TRBV11-2	CASSSGQLAKNIQYF	TGTGCCAGCAGCTCCGGACAGTTAGCCAAAAACATTCAGTACTTC
13	-	TRBJ1-2	-	TRBV23-1	CASSLSSTDGYTF	TGCGCCAGCAGTCTAAGTTCCACGGATGGCTACACCTTC
12	many	TRBJ2-7	-	TRBV29-1	CSVEGLSYEQYF	TGCAGCGTTGAAGGACTCTCCTACGAGCAGTACTTC
16	many	TRBJ2-7	-	TRBV5-6	CASSLYGAGPSDEQYF	TGTGCCAGCAGCTTGTATGGGGCGGGGCCAAGCGACGAGCAGTACTTC
15	few	TRBJ2-3	TRBD2	TRBV30	CACQRPSGSRDTQYF	TGTGCCTGTCAGCGCCCTAGCGGGAGCCGGGATACGCAGTATTTT
12	many	TRBJ1-1	-	TRBV29-1	CSVATLYNEAFF	TGCAGCGTCGCGACGCTATACAATGAAGCTTTCTTT
16	many	TRBJ2-1	TRBD2	TRBV20-1	CSARVIAGSTYNEQFF	TGCAGTGCTAGGGTTATAGCGGGAAGTACCTACAATGAGCAGTTCTTC
10	many	TRBJ2-7	-	TRBV29-1	CSVGNNEQYF	TGCAGCGTTGGGAACAACGAGCAGTACTTC
12	many	TRBJ2-5	-	TRBV20-1	CSAADRGETQYF	TGCAGTGCCGCCGACCGGGGGGAGACCCAGTACTTC
14	many	TRBJ2-5	TRBD1	TRBV7-9	CASRSQGSLETQYF	TGTGCCAGCAGATCACAGGGGTCGTTGGAGACCCAGTACTTC
16	-	TRBJ2-2	TRBD2	TRBV7-6	CASSPDGGSYTGELFF	TGTGCCAGCAGCCCTGATGGCGGGAGCTACACCGGGGAGCTGTTTTTT
15	-	TRBJ2-1	-	TRBV7-8	CASSDFRGSYNEQFF	TGTGCCAGCAGCGACTTCCGCGGCTCCTACAATGAGCAGTTCTTC
10	-	TRBJ2-1	-	TRBV29-1	CSVGGDEQFF	TGCAGCGTGGGGGGTGATGAGCAGTTCTTC
17	few	TRBJ2-3	TRBD2	TRBV7-8	CASSLVITSGTTDTQYF	TGTGCCAGCAGCTTAGTGATTACTAGCGGTACTACAGATACGCAGTATTTT
16	many	TRBJ2-7	TRBD2	TRBV18	CASSPNVKLAGGEQYF	TGTGCCAGCTCACCAAACGTGAAACTAGCGGGAGGTGAGCAGTACTTC
13	many	TRBJ1-2	-	TRBV30	CAWSKRTNYGYTF	TGTGCCTGGAGTAAGCGGACTAACTATGGCTACACCTTC